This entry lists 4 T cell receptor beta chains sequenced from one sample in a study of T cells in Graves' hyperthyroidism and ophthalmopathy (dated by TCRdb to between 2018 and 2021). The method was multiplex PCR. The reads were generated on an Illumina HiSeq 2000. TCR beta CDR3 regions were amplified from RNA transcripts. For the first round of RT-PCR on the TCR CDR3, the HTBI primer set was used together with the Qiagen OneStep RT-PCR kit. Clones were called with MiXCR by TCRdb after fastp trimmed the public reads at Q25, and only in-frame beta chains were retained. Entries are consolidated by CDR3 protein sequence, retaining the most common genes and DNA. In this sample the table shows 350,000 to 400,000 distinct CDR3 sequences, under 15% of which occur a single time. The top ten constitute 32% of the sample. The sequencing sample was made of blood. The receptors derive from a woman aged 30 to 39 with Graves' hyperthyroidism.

The CDR3 DNA follows: TGCAGTGCTAGAGTGTCCGGGCGAGGGGTCATTCAGTACTTC. This codes for CSARVSGRGVIQYF. V and J are TRBV20-1 and TRBJ2-4; D might be TRBD1 or TRBD2, each matching 5 bases. Trimming left V 1 base short and J 9 bases short, with 16 bases between. CDR3 length: 14 amino acids. CDR1 is DFQATT, CDR2 SNEGSKA, per germline (reference sequence).

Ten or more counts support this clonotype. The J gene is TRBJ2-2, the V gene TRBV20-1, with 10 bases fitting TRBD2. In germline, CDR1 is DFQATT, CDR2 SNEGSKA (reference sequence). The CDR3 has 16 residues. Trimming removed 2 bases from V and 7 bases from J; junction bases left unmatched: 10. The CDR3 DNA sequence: TGCAGTGCTAGACTTCTAGCGGGAGCGGGAAACGGGGAGCTGTTTTTT. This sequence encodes CSARLLAGAGNGELFF.

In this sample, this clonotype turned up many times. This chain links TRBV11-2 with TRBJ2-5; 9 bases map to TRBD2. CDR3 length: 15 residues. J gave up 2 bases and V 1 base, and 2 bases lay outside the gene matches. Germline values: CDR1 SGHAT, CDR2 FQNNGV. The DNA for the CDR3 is TGTGCCAGCAGCTTAGTGCTAGCGGGACAAGAGACCCAGTACTTC. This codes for CASSLVLAGQETQYF. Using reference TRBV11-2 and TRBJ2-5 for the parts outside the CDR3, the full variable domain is EAGVAQSPRYKIIEKRQSVAFWCNPISGHATLYWYQQILGQGPKLLIQFQNNGVVDDSQLPKDRFSAERLKGVDSTLKIQPAKLEDSAVYLCASSLVLAGQETQYFGPGTRLLVL.

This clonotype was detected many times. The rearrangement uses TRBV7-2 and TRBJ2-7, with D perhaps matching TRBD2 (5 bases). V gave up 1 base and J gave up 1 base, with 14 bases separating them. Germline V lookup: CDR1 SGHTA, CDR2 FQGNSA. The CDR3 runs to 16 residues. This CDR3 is CASSLVLKTGSYEQYF. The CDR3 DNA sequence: TGTGCCAGCAGCTTAGTTCTGAAGACGGGGTCCTACGAGCAGTACTTC.